What follows are 13 T cell receptor beta chains derived from one specimen sequenced in a study of Graves' ophthalmopathy and Graves' hyperthyroidism. CDR3 regions of TCR beta were amplified from RNA transcripts. Scientists carried out first-round RT-PCR using HTBI primers and then a second-round multiplex PCR. TCRdb called the multiplex PCR reads again in MiXCR, with one record for every CDR3 protein. This sample has 170,000 or so distinct CDR3 sequences, with roughly two fifths found just once. Sequences were obtained from peripheral blood. The receptors were gathered from a woman aged 40 to 55 with Graves' ophthalmopathy.

Many counts were recorded for this clonotype. The rearrangement joins TRBV18 to TRBJ2-2; 9 nucleotides line up with TRBD1. CDR3 length: 15 amino acids. In germline, CDR1 is KGHSH, CDR2 LQKENI. With 1 base clipped from V and 3 bases from J, the junction kept 0 bases outside the gene matches. As DNA, the CDR3 is TGTGCCAGCTCACCACGGACAGGGGACACCGGGGAGCTGTTTTTT. This encodes CASSPRTGDTGELFF.

V is TRBV6-1 and J is TRBJ2-7, with no clear D. V was pared by 8 bases and J by 3 bases, with 5 bases between. CDR3 length equals 10 residues. CDR1 is MNHNS, CDR2 SASEGT, per germline. This chain's CDR3 is CASVNYEQYF. The CDR3 nucleotides read TGTGCCAGCGTGAACTACGAGCAGTACTTC.

The chain has TRBV6-2 or TRBV6-3 and TRBJ1-2; the D is unclear. From germline, CDR1 is MNHEY and CDR2 SVGEGT. This CDR3 comprises 14 residues. The V gene lost 5 bases and the J gene lost 1 base, with 11 bases spanning the gap. CDR3 sequence (DNA): TGTGCCAGCAGTAAGCCAGGAGTTAACTATGGCTACACCTTC. It codes for CASSKPGVNYGYTF.

This chain uses TRBV6-5 with TRBJ2-7; D gene ambiguous. The CDR3 totals 15 residues. CDR1 and CDR2 from the germline V gene are MNHEY and SVGAGI. Trimming removed 0 bases at V and 6 bases at J, with 15 bases between. The CDR3: CASSYSNYKLGEQYF. CDR3 bases: TGTGCCAGCAGTTACTCGAACTACAAACTCGGCGAGCAGTACTTC.

This clonotype was observed at least ten times. This rearrangement joins TRBV28 to TRBJ1-6; no clear D. V gave up 5 bases and J gave up 7 bases, with 6 bases separating them. This CDR3 comprises 12 residues. Germline V lookup: CDR1 MDHEN, CDR2 SYDVKM. This CDR3 reads CASSAVNSPLHF. CDR3 nucleotides: TGTGCCAGCAGTGCGGTGAATTCACCCCTCCACTTT.

The chain uses TRBV12-3 or TRBV12-4 and TRBJ2-7; D may be TRBD1 or TRBD2 (5 bases each). The length of the CDR3 is 13 residues. Trimming shortened V by 6 bases and J by 3 bases, and 12 bases separated the two germline ends. DNA for the CDR3: TGTGCCAGCAGCCTCAGGGAGAACTACGAGCAGTACTTC. This gives the protein CASSLRENYEQYF.

This chain uses TRBV6-2 or TRBV6-3 with TRBJ2-7; the D is unclear. The CDR3 has 12 amino acids. CDR1 and CDR2 (germline): MNHEY, SVGEGT. Trimming removed 8 bases at V and 6 bases at J, with 14 bases between. DNA for the CDR3: TGTGCCAGCGCCCTTGGAAGTAGCGAGCAGTACTTC. Amino acids: CASALGSSEQYF.

V is TRBV28 and J is TRBJ1-5; a weak D match, TRBD1 (6 bases). The CDR3 contains 16 residues. Germline lookup yields CDR1 MDHEN and CDR2 SYDVKM. V was pared by 1 base and J by 1 base, with 11 bases between. CDR3 region: CASSLYRVRSNQPQHF. CDR3 in DNA: TGTGCCAGCAGTTTATACAGGGTCAGAAGCAATCAGCCCCAGCATTTT. Full variable domain (remainder filled in from reference TRBV28 and TRBJ1-5): DVKVTQSSRYLVKRTGEKVFLECVQDMDHENMFWYRQDPGLGLRLIYFSYDVKMKEKGDIPEGYSVSREKKERFSLILESASTNQTSMYLCASSLYRVRSNQPQHFGDGTRLSIL.

The chain carries TRBV6-1 and TRBJ1-1, with 9 bases identical to TRBD1. From germline, CDR1 is MNHNS and CDR2 SASEGT. The CDR3 runs 15 residues. The junction had 4 bases not matched to a gene; V was cut back by 4 bases and J by 1 base. For the CDR3, the DNA is TGTGCCAGCAGTGCGGACAGGGGAGGGAACACTGAAGCTTTCTTT. As protein: CASSADRGGNTEAFF.

This clonotype was observed many times. V and J are TRBV20-1 and TRBJ2-7, with 11 bases lining up with TRBD2. CDR1 and CDR2 from the germline V gene are DFQATT and SNEGSKA (reference sequence). After removal of 3 bases from V and 2 bases from J, the junction contained 6 bases not matched to a gene. The CDR3 contains 15 residues. The CDR3 DNA is TGCAGTGCTAGCCTACTAGCGGGAGTAGCCTACGAGCAGTACTTC. Amino acids: CSASLLAGVAYEQYF.

This clonotype has a count of ten or more. The chain employs TRBV20-1 and TRBJ1-2; D remains ambiguous. Germline lookup yields CDR1 DFQATT and CDR2 SNEGSKA (reference sequence). This CDR3 contains 14 residues. V was trimmed by 5 bases and J by 0 bases, leaving 13 bases between them. CDR3 sequence (DNA): TGCAGTGCTTGGTCGGCCAGAGCTAACTATGGCTACACCTTC. This translates into CSAWSARANYGYTF.

The gene calls are TRBV7-2 and TRBJ2-7; the match to TRBD2 covers 10 bases. The CDR3 runs 16 residues. From germline, CDR1 is SGHTA and CDR2 FQGNSA. V shed 0 bases, J shed 2 bases, and the junction held 4 bases outside the gene matches. CDR3 amino acids: CASSLAQAGGPYEQYF. CDR3 sequence (DNA): TGTGCCAGCAGCTTAGCCCAAGCGGGGGGGCCCTACGAGCAGTACTTC.

This clonotype was found many times. The rearrangement links TRBV14 to TRBJ2-7; D unresolved. The CDR3 extends over 14 amino acids. Germline assignment: CDR1 SGHDN and CDR2 FVKESK. V lost 0 bases, J lost 2 bases, and 8 bases lay in between. CDR3 region: CASSQDPGTYEQYF. CDR3 coding DNA: TGTGCCAGCAGCCAAGATCCTGGAACCTACGAGCAGTACTTC.